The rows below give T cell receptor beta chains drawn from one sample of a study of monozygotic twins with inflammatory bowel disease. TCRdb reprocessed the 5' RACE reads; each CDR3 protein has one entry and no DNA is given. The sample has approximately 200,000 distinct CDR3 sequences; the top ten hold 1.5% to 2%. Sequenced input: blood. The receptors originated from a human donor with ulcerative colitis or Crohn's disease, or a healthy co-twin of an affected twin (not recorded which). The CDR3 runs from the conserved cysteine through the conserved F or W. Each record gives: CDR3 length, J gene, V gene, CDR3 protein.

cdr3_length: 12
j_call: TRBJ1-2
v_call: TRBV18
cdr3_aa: CASSPRYYGYTF

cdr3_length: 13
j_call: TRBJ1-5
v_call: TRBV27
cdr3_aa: CASSYVRNQPQHF

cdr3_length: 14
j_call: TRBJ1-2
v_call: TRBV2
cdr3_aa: CASVGRGRDYGYTF

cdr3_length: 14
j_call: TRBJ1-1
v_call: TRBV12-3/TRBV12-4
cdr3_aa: CASSRALVGTEAFF

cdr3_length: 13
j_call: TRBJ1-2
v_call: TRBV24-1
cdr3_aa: CATRLDGNYGYTF

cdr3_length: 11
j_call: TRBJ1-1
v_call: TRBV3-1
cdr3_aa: CASSTQTEAFF

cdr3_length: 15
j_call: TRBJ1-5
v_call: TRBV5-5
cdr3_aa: CASSYGVYSNQPQHF

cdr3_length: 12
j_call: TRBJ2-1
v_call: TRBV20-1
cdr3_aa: CSARGGSNEQFF

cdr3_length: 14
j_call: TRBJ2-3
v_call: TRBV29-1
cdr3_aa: CSARSTGVSDTQYF

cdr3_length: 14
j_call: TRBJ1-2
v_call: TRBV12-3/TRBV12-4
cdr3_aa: CASTILDRHYGYTF

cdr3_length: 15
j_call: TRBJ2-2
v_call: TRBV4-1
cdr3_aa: CASSQGQSMIGELFF

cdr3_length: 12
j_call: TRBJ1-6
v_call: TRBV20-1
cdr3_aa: CSARGMDSPLHF

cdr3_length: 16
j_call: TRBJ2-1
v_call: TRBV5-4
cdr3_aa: CASSREGRSNANEQFF

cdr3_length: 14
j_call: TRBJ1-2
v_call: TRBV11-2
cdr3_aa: CASSLEASNYGYTF

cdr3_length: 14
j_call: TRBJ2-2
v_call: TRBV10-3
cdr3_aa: CAIGGTRDTGELFF

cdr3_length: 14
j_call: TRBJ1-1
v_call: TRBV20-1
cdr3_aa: CSARVGGGATEAFF

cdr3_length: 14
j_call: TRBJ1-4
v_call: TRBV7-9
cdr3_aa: CASSHGQFNEKLFF